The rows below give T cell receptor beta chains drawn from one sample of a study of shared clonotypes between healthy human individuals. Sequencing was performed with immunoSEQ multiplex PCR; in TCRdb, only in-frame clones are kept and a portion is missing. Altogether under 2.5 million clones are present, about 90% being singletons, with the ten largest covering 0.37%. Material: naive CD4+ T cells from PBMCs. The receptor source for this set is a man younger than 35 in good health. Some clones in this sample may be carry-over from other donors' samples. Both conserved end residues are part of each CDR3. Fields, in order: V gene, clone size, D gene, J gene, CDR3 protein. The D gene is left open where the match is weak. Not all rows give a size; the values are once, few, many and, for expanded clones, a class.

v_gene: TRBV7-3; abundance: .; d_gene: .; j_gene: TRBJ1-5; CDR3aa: CASSAGPNQPQHF
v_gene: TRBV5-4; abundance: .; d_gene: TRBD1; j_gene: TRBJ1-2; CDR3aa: CASSALQGEGYGYTF
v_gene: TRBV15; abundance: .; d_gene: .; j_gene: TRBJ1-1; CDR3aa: CATSRDRGALTTEAFF
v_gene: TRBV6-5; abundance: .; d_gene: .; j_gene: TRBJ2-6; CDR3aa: CASSYGRSGANVLTF
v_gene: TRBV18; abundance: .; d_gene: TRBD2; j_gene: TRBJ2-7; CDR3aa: CASSPGLAAYEQYF
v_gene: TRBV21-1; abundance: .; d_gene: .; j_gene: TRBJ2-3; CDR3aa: CASSSDSREGPRGTDTQYF
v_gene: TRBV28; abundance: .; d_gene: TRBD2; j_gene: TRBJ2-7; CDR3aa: CASSGTTSAGKQYF
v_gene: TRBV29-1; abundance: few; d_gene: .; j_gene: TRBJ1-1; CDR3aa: CSAGGKGTEAFF
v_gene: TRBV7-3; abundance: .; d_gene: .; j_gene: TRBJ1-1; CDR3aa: CASSSQGGGKGTEAFF
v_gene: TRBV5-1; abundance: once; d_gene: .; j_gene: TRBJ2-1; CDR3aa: CASSPGGLAYDNEQFF
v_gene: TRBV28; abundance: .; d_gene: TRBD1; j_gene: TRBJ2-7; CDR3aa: CASSSLGDRDPYEQYF
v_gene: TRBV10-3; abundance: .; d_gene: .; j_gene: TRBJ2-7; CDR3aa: CAIATGRQAFVEQYF
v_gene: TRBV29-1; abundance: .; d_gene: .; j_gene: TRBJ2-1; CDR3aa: CSVARGTEQFF
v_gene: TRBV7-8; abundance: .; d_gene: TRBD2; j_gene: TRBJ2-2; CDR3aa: CASRRGTSGSRGGELFF
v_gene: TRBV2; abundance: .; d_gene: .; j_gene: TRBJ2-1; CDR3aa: CASSEGKFNEQFF